This T cell receptor (beta chain) was obtained from a study of post-analysis software for immune sequencing data. Study observations and caveats: Compared with controls, patients had more of about 5 TRBV segments, including TRBV5-6, TRBV5-1 and TRBV20-1.

Included in the TCR beta cDNA libraries were unique molecular identifiers. TCRdb re-called the PCR reads with MiXCR, one entry per CDR3 protein. Of around 710,000 distinct CDR3 sequences listed, approximately 44% are singletons. Per the germline V gene, CDR1 is ENHRY and CDR2 is SYGVKD. The CDR3 has 19 amino acids. J lost 4 bases, V lost 2 bases, and 11 bases had no gene match. Concerning this clonotype itself: Its antigen is undetermined.

Material: blood. The sequence was obtained from a girl aged 10-17 years with multiple sclerosis. The chain couples TRBV10-3 to TRBJ2-1, with TRBD2 identical over 13 bases. For the CDR3, the DNA is TGTGCCATCAGTGAGCCGAGTAGGGGACTAGCGGGATCTTACAATGAGCAGTTCTTC. Protein: CAISEPSRGLAGSYNEQFF.